The clone carrying this T cell receptor (beta chain) was seen a handful of times. CDR1 and CDR2 from the germline V gene are MDHEN and SYDVKM. This CDR3 spans 15 amino acids. The V gene lost 2 bases and the J gene lost 0 bases, with 8 bases spanning the gap. The sample comes from a study of early T cells in non-severe SARS-CoV-2 infection. Study information: Sequencing used unsorted whole-blood bulk RNA, so chains lack pairing.

Each cDNA molecule carried a unique molecular identifier. Via MiXCR, TCRdb re-called the 5' RACE reads, giving one row per CDR3 protein. The table shows tens of thousands of distinct CDR3 sequences, with 10% to 15% occurring only once. Sequencing input: whole blood. The rearrangement joins TRBV28 to TRBJ1-3; D is unresolved. The receptor was derived from an adult who was a healthcare worker with PCR-confirmed SARS-CoV-2 infection or an uninfected control (not recorded which). CDR3 sequence (DNA): TGTGCCAGCAGTTTAATGGTTCCCTCTGGAAACACCATATATTTT. Encoded protein: CASSLMVPSGNTIYF.